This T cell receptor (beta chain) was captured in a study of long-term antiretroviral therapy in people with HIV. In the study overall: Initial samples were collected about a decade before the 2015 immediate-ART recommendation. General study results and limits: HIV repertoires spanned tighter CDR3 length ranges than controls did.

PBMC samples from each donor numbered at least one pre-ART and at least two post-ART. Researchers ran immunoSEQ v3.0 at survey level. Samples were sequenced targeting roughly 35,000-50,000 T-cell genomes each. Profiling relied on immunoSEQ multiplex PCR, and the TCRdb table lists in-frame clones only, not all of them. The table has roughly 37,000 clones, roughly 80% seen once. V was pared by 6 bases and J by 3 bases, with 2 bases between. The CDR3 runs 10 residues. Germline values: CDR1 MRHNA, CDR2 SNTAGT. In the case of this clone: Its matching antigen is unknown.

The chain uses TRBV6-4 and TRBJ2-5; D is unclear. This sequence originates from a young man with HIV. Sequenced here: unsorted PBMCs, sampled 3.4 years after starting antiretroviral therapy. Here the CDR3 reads CASRKETQYF. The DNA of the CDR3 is TGTGCCAGCAGAAAAGAGACCCAGTACTTC.